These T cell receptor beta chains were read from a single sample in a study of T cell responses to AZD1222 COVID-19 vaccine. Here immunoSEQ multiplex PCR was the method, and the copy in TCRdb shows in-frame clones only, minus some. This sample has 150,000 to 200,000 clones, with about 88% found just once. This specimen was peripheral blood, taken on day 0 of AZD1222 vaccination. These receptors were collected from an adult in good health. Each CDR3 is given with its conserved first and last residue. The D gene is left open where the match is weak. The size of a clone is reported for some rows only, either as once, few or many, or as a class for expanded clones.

cdr3_aa: CAWSYRLQNTEAFF
cdr3_nt: TGTGCCTGGTCATACAGGCTGCAAAACACTGAAGCTTTCTTT
v_call: TRBV30
clone_size: once
j_call: TRBJ1-1
d_call: .

cdr3_aa: CATQTSASGRRDTQYF
cdr3_nt: TGTGCCACTCAGACCTCAGCTAGCGGGAGGCGAGATACGCAGTATTTT
v_call: TRBV19
clone_size: .
j_call: TRBJ2-3
d_call: TRBD2

cdr3_aa: CASSVGLAGGSPNEQFF
cdr3_nt: TGCGCCAGCAGCGTCGGACTAGCGGGAGGTTCGCCAAATGAGCAGTTCTTC
v_call: TRBV5-1
clone_size: .
j_call: TRBJ2-1
d_call: TRBD2

cdr3_aa: CASSLGGSRNYNEQFF
cdr3_nt: TGTGCCAGCAGCTTAGGGGGGAGCCGAAACTACAATGAGCAGTTCTTC
v_call: TRBV7-2
clone_size: .
j_call: TRBJ2-1
d_call: .

cdr3_aa: CASSDPFGWGGNQPQHF
cdr3_nt: TGTGCCAGCAGCGACCCCTTCGGTTGGGGCGGCAATCAGCCCCAGCATTTT
v_call: TRBV2
clone_size: .
j_call: TRBJ1-5
d_call: .

cdr3_aa: CAITGFSYEQYF
cdr3_nt: TGTGCCATCACAGGTTTCTCCTACGAGCAGTACTTC
v_call: TRBV10-3
clone_size: .
j_call: TRBJ2-7
d_call: .

cdr3_aa: CASSIDKGLAFF
cdr3_nt: TGTGCCAGTAGTATAGATAAGGGGTTGGCTTTCTTT
v_call: TRBV19
clone_size: .
j_call: TRBJ1-1
d_call: .

cdr3_aa: CASSFAGGGGTSDEQYF
cdr3_nt: TGTGCCAGCAGCTTTGCCGGTGGGGGAGGGACCTCTGACGAGCAGTACTTC
v_call: TRBV11-2
clone_size: .
j_call: TRBJ2-7
d_call: TRBD2

cdr3_aa: CASRMTEFEAFF
cdr3_nt: TGCGCCAGCAGGATGACAGAGTTTGAAGCTTTCTTT
v_call: TRBV10-2
clone_size: .
j_call: TRBJ1-1
d_call: .

cdr3_aa: CASSPGGMNTEAFF
cdr3_nt: TGCGCCAGCAGCCCAGGGGGGATGAACACTGAAGCTTTCTTT
v_call: TRBV5-1
clone_size: .
j_call: TRBJ1-1
d_call: TRBD1

cdr3_aa: CASRTGPTNTGELFF
cdr3_nt: TGTGCCAGCAGGACAGGGCCTACGAACACCGGGGAGCTGTTTTTT
v_call: TRBV6-5
clone_size: .
j_call: TRBJ2-2
d_call: TRBD1

cdr3_aa: CASTSDRGRGYGYTF
cdr3_nt: TGTGCCAGCACCTCGGACAGGGGGCGAGGCTATGGCTACACCTTC
v_call: TRBV2
clone_size: .
j_call: TRBJ1-2
d_call: TRBD1

cdr3_aa: CASSNTDTQYF
cdr3_nt: TGTGCCAGCAGCAACACAGATACGCAGTATTTT
v_call: TRBV14
clone_size: .
j_call: TRBJ2-3
d_call: .

cdr3_aa: CASSPVGLAGETQYF
cdr3_nt: TGTGCCAGCAGTCCCGTGGGACTAGCGGGAGAGACCCAGTACTTC
v_call: TRBV6-2/TRBV6-3
clone_size: .
j_call: TRBJ2-5
d_call: TRBD2

cdr3_aa: CASSLRSGSGANVLTF
cdr3_nt: TGTGCCAGCAGCTTACGATCCGGGTCTGGGGCCAACGTCCTGACTTTC
v_call: TRBV7-6
clone_size: .
j_call: TRBJ2-6
d_call: .

cdr3_aa: CASRQGLAGELFF
cdr3_nt: TGTGCCAGCAGACAGGGACTGGCCGGGGAGCTGTTTTTT
v_call: TRBV6-5
clone_size: .
j_call: TRBJ2-2
d_call: .

cdr3_aa: CAWSPGFGRDTQYF
cdr3_nt: TGTGCCTGGAGTCCAGGGTTCGGTCGGGATACGCAGTATTTT
v_call: TRBV30
clone_size: .
j_call: TRBJ2-3
d_call: .

cdr3_aa: CASFVLRGPNTEAFF
cdr3_nt: TGTGCCAGCTTTGTACTTCGAGGACCCAACACTGAAGCTTTCTTT
v_call: TRBV6-5
clone_size: .
j_call: TRBJ1-1
d_call: .

cdr3_aa: CAWRTPGNTIYF
cdr3_nt: TGTGCCTGGAGGACCCCTGGAAACACCATATATTTT
v_call: TRBV30
clone_size: .
j_call: TRBJ1-3
d_call: .

cdr3_aa: CAISESGRGNTDTQYF
cdr3_nt: TGTGCCATCAGTGAGTCGGGGCGGGGGAACACAGATACGCAGTATTTT
v_call: TRBV10-3
clone_size: .
j_call: TRBJ2-3
d_call: TRBD2

cdr3_aa: CASSLSPGQGAGYTF
cdr3_nt: TGTGCCAGCAGTTTAAGTCCCGGACAGGGGGCTGGCTACACCTTC
v_call: TRBV28
clone_size: .
j_call: TRBJ1-2
d_call: TRBD1

cdr3_aa: CASSFSGRAGYEQFF
cdr3_nt: TGTGCCAGCAGCTTTAGCGGGAGGGCCGGGTATGAGCAGTTCTTC
v_call: TRBV7-3
clone_size: .
j_call: TRBJ2-1
d_call: TRBD2

cdr3_aa: CASSLAPGSSNQPQHF
cdr3_nt: TGTGCCAGCAGCTTGGCCCCGGGGTCCAGCAATCAGCCCCAGCATTTT
v_call: TRBV5-5
clone_size: .
j_call: TRBJ1-5
d_call: .

cdr3_aa: CASSPLASGRVGTGELFF
cdr3_nt: TGTGCCAGCTCACCATTGGCTAGCGGGAGAGTGGGCACCGGGGAGCTGTTTTTT
v_call: TRBV18
clone_size: .
j_call: TRBJ2-2
d_call: TRBD2

cdr3_aa: CASSQWGASGGYTF
cdr3_nt: TGTGCCAGCAGCCAGTGGGGGGCAAGTGGTGGCTACACCTTC
v_call: TRBV14
clone_size: .
j_call: TRBJ1-2
d_call: .

cdr3_aa: CSVGPGGNEAFF
cdr3_nt: TGCAGCGTTGGTCCGGGGGGAAACGAAGCTTTCTTT
v_call: TRBV29-1
clone_size: .
j_call: TRBJ1-1
d_call: .

cdr3_aa: CAIGGTGFSDTQYF
cdr3_nt: TGTGCCATCGGGGGGACAGGGTTTTCAGATACGCAGTATTTT
v_call: TRBV10-3
clone_size: .
j_call: TRBJ2-3
d_call: TRBD1

cdr3_aa: CATSAPGVNGRAEQFF
cdr3_nt: TGTGCCACCAGTGCCCCTGGCGTTAACGGGAGGGCCGAGCAGTTCTTC
v_call: TRBV24-1
clone_size: .
j_call: TRBJ2-1
d_call: TRBD2

cdr3_aa: CASRVLDSSSGANVLTF
cdr3_nt: TGTGCCAGCAGAGTTCTGGACAGCAGCTCTGGGGCCAACGTCCTGACTTTC
v_call: TRBV5-5
clone_size: .
j_call: TRBJ2-6
d_call: .

cdr3_aa: CASSVGDTPVYNEQFF
cdr3_nt: TGTGCCAGCAGCGTAGGGGACACACCAGTCTACAATGAGCAGTTCTTC
v_call: TRBV9
clone_size: .
j_call: TRBJ2-1
d_call: .

cdr3_aa: CASSPGPYYGYTF
cdr3_nt: TGTGCCAGCAGCCCCGGGCCCTACTATGGCTACACCTTC
v_call: TRBV12-3/TRBV12-4
clone_size: .
j_call: TRBJ1-2
d_call: .

cdr3_aa: CATSGTGNYGYTF
cdr3_nt: TGTGCCACCAGTGGGACAGGGAACTATGGCTACACCTTC
v_call: TRBV24-1
clone_size: once
j_call: TRBJ1-2
d_call: TRBD1

cdr3_aa: CASSAGNEKLFF
cdr3_nt: TGTGCCAGCTCGGCAGGGAATGAAAAACTGTTTTTT
v_call: TRBV28
clone_size: .
j_call: TRBJ1-4
d_call: .

cdr3_aa: CASSLPGAQGTQYF
cdr3_nt: TGTGCCAGCAGCTTACCCGGGGCCCAGGGGACCCAGTACTTC
v_call: TRBV11-2
clone_size: .
j_call: TRBJ2-5
d_call: .

cdr3_aa: CASSVTINYGYTF
cdr3_nt: TGTGCCAGCAGCGTAACTATTAACTATGGCTACACCTTC
v_call: TRBV9
clone_size: .
j_call: TRBJ1-2
d_call: .

cdr3_aa: CASSTGLNQPQHF
cdr3_nt: TGTGCCAGCAGCACAGGGCTCAATCAGCCCCAGCATTTT
v_call: TRBV6-5
clone_size: .
j_call: TRBJ1-5
d_call: .

cdr3_aa: CASSLPPTGSSYEQYF
cdr3_nt: TGTGCCAGCAGTTTACCGCCGACAGGGAGCTCCTACGAGCAGTACTTC
v_call: TRBV28
clone_size: .
j_call: TRBJ2-7
d_call: TRBD1

cdr3_aa: CASSQEGRAEAFF
cdr3_nt: TGTGCCAGCAGCCAAGAGGGGCGGGCTGAAGCTTTCTTT
v_call: TRBV7-2
clone_size: .
j_call: TRBJ1-1
d_call: .

cdr3_aa: CASSWGQGVWTGELFF
cdr3_nt: TGCGCCAGCAGCTGGGGACAGGGGGTGTGGACCGGGGAGCTGTTTTTT
v_call: TRBV5-1
clone_size: .
j_call: TRBJ2-2
d_call: TRBD1

cdr3_aa: CASGVPRDGNTEAFF
cdr3_nt: TGTGCTAGCGGTGTCCCCCGGGACGGGAACACTGAAGCTTTCTTT
v_call: TRBV28
clone_size: .
j_call: TRBJ1-1
d_call: .

cdr3_aa: CASSPPRAGNEQFF
cdr3_nt: TGTGCCAGCTCACCACCGAGGGCGGGCAATGAGCAGTTCTTC
v_call: TRBV18
clone_size: .
j_call: TRBJ2-1
d_call: .

cdr3_aa: CASSLVQSYNEQFF
cdr3_nt: TGTGCCAGCAGTCTCGTTCAGTCCTACAATGAGCAGTTCTTC
v_call: TRBV28
clone_size: .
j_call: TRBJ2-1
d_call: .

cdr3_aa: CSAFEQVKQFF
cdr3_nt: TGCAGTGCTTTCGAACAGGTGAAGCAGTTCTTC
v_call: TRBV20-1
clone_size: .
j_call: TRBJ2-1
d_call: .

cdr3_aa: CASTTPGTAQETQYF
cdr3_nt: TGTGCCAGCACCACCCCCGGGACAGCACAAGAGACCCAGTACTTC
v_call: TRBV28
clone_size: .
j_call: TRBJ2-5
d_call: TRBD1

cdr3_aa: CASSLLTGGGEQYF
cdr3_nt: TGTGCCAGTAGTTTATTAACAGGGGGAGGCGAGCAGTACTTC
v_call: TRBV19
clone_size: .
j_call: TRBJ2-7
d_call: TRBD1

cdr3_aa: CASSTDRGYQPQHF
cdr3_nt: TGTGCCAGCTCTACGGACAGGGGCTATCAGCCCCAGCATTTT
v_call: TRBV6-5
clone_size: .
j_call: TRBJ1-5
d_call: TRBD1

cdr3_aa: CASSTDNSNTEAFF
cdr3_nt: TGTGCCAGCAGCACTGACAATTCGAACACTGAAGCTTTCTTT
v_call: TRBV7-9
clone_size: .
j_call: TRBJ1-1
d_call: .

cdr3_aa: CASSPRGLAGGGNEQFF
cdr3_nt: TGTGCCAGCAGCCCCCGAGGGCTAGCGGGGGGTGGCAATGAGCAGTTCTTC
v_call: TRBV7-3
clone_size: once
j_call: TRBJ2-1
d_call: TRBD2

cdr3_aa: CASSLTATGSGNTIYF
cdr3_nt: TGTGCCAGCAGTTTAACAGCGACAGGGTCTGGAAACACCATATATTTT
v_call: TRBV27
clone_size: .
j_call: TRBJ1-3
d_call: TRBD1

cdr3_aa: CASSPRRDGRGTEAFF
cdr3_nt: TGTGCCAGCAGCCCACGGAGGGACGGCAGGGGGACTGAAGCTTTCTTT
v_call: TRBV7-8
clone_size: .
j_call: TRBJ1-1
d_call: TRBD1

cdr3_aa: CASRSTGTGNTIYF
cdr3_nt: TGCGCCAGCAGATCTACAGGTACTGGAAACACCATATATTTT
v_call: TRBV5-1
clone_size: .
j_call: TRBJ1-3
d_call: .